This record covers a single TCR beta chain. The antigen is undetermined. This specimen comes from a study of Tregs in tolerant kidney transplant recipients. V lost 3 bases and J 1 base, leaving 10 bases between the germline ends. CDR3 length: 14 residues. CDR1 is SGHTS and CDR2 is YDEGEE in the germline V gene. Study-level points and caveats: Some patients' samples used different primers over time, so nucleotide sequences weren't comparable. Biological reproducibility was not directly addressed, but technical replication error appeared minimal.

Profiled with immunoSEQ multiplex PCR; TCRdb holds only in-frame clones, not every one. The repertoire holds just under 65,000 clones, with nearly 98% as singletons. The starting material was Tregs from blood, obtained before the transplant. The receptor was derived from a human donor who received a combined kidney and bone marrow transplant. The chain has TRBV5-8 and TRBJ1-1; TRBD1 might be the D (6 bases). The CDR3 nucleotides read TGTGCCAGCAGCTGGGACATCAAGAACACTGAAGCTTTCTTT. Translating it yields CASSWDIKNTEAFF.